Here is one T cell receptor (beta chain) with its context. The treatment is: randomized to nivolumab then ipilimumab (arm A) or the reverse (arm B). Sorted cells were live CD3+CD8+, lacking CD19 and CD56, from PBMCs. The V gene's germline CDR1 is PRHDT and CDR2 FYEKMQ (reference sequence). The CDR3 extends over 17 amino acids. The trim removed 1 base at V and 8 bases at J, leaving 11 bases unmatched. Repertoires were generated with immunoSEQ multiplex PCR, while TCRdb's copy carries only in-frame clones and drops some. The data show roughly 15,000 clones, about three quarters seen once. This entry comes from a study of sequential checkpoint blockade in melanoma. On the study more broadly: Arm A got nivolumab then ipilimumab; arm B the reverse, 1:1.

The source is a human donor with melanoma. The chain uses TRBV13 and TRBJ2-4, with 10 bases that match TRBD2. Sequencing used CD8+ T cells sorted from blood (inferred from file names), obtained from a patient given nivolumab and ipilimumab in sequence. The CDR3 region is CASSLAGTSERADIQYF. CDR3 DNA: TGTGCCAGCAGCTTAGCCGGGACTAGCGAACGGGCAGACATTCAGTACTTC.